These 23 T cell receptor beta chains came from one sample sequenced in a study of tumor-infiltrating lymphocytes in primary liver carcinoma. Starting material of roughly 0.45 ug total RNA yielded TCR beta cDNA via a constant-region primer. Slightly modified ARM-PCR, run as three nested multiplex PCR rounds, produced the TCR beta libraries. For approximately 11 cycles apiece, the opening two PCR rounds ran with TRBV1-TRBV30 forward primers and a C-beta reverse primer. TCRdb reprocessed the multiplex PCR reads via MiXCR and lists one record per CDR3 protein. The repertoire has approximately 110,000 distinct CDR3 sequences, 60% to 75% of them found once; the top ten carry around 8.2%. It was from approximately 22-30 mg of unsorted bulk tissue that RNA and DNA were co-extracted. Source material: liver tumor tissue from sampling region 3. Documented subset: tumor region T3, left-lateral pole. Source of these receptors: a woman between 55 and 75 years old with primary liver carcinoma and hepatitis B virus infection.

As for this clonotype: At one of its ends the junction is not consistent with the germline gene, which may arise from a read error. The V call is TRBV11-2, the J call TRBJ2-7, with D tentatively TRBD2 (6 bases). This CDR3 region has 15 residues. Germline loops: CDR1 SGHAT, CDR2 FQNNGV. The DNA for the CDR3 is TGTGTCAGCGGCAGATCTAGCGTGGGTGCCTACGAGCAGTACTTC. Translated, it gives CVSGRSSVGAYEQYF.

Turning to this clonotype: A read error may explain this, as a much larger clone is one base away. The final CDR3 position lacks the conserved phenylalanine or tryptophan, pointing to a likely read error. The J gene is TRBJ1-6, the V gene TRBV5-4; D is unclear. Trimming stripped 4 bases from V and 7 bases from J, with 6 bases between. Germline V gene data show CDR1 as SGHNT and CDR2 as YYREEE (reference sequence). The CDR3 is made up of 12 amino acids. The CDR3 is CASSLYNSPLHY. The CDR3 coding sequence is TGTGCCAGCAGCCTCTACAATTCACCCCTCCACTAT.

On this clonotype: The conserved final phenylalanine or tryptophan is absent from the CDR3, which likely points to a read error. The CDR3 is CAGSLGTSGHNEQFL. CDR3 sequence (DNA): TGTGCCGGCAGCTTAGGGACTAGCGGTCACAATGAGCAGTTCCTC. The genes are TRBV11-2 and TRBJ2-1; 11 positions match TRBD2. The CDR3 has 15 amino acids. CDR1 and CDR2 (germline): SGHAT, FQNNGV.

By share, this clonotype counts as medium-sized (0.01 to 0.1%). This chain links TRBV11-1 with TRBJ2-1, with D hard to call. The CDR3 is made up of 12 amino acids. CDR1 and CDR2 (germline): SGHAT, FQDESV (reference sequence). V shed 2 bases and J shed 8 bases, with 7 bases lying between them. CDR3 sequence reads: CASSLSRYEQFF. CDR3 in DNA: TGTGCCAGCAGCTTAAGCCGTTATGAGCAGTTCTTC.

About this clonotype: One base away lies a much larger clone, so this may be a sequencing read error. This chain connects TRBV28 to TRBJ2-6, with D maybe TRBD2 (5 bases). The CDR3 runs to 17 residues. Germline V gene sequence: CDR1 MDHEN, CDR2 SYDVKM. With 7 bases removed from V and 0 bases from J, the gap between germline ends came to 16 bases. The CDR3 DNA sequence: TGTGCCAGCACCGGTTGGGGTGGAGGCTCTGGGGCCAACGTCCTGACTTTC. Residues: CASTGWGGGSGANVLTF.

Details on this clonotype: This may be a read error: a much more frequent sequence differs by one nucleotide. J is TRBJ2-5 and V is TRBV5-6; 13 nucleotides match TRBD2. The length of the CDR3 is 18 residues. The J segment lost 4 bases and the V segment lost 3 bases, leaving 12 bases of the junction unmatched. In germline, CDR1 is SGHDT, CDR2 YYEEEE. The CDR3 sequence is CASSSWTSGSGGGETQYF. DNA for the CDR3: TGTGCCAGCAGCTCCTGGACTAGCGGGAGCGGCGGGGGAGAGACCCAGTACTTC.

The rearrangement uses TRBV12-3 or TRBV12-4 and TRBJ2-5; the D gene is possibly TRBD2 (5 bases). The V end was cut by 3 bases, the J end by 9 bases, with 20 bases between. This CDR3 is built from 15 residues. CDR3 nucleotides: TGTGCCAGCAGTTTGGGGTTTTGGGGATGGGAGCCCCAGTACTTC. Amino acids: CASSLGFWGWEPQYF.

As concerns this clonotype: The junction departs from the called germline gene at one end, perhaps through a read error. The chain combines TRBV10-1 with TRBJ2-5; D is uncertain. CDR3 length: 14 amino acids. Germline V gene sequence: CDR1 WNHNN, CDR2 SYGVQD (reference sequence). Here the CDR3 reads CASSEDISLETQYF. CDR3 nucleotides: TGTGCCAGCAGTGAGGATATTAGCTTGGAGACCCAGTACTTC.

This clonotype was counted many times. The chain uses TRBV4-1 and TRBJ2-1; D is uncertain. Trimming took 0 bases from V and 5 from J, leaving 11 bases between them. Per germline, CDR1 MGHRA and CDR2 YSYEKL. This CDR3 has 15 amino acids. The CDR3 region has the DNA TGCGCCAGCAGCCAAGATGGGGTCTACGACAATGAGCAGTTCTTC. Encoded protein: CASSQDGVYDNEQFF.

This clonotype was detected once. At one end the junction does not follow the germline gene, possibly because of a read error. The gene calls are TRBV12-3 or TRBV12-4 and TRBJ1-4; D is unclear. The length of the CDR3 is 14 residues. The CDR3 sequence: CVSSLRQRDEKLFF. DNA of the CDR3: TGTGTCAGCAGCCTCCGGCAGAGGGATGAAAAACTGTTTTTT.

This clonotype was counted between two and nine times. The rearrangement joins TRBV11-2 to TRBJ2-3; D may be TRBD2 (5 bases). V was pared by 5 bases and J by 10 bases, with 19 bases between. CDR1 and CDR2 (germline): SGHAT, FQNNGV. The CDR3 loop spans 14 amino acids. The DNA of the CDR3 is TGTGCCAGCAGCCCAGCCGGGCGGGCAGACGCGCAGTATTTT. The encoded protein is CASSPAGRADAQYF.

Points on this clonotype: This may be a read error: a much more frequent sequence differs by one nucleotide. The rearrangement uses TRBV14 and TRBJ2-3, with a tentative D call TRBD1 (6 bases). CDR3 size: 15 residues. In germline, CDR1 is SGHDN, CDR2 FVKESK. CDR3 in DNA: TGTGCCAGCAGCCACAGGACAGATCTAGCAGATACGCGGTATTTT. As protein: CASSHRTDLADTRYF.

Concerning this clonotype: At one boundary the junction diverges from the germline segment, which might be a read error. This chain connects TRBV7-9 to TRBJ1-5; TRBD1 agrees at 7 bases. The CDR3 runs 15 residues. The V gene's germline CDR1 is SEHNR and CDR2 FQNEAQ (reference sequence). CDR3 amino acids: CASTPHPGGSQPQHF. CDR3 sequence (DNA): TGCGCCAGCACTCCACACCCAGGGGGTAGTCAGCCCCAGCATTTT. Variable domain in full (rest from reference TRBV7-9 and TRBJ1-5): DTGVSQNPRHKITKRGQNVTFRCDPISEHNRLYWYRQTLGQGPEFLTYFQNEAQLEKSRLLSDRFSAERPKGSFSTLEIQRTEQGDSAMYLCASTPHPGGSQPQHFGDGTRLSIL.

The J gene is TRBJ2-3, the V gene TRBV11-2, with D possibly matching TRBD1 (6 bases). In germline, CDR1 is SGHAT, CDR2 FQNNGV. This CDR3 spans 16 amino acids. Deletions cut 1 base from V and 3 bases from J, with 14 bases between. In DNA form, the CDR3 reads TGTGCCAGCAGCTTAGCACGACAGGCGATAACAGATACGCAGTATTTT. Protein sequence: CASSLARQAITDTQYF.

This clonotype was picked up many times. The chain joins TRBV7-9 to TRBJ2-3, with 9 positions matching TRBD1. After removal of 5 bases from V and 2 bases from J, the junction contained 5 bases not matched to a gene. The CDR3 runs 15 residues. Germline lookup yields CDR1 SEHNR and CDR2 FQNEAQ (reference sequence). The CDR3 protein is CASSNRDRATDTQYF. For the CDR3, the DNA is TGTGCCAGCAGCAATCGGGACAGGGCCACAGATACGCAGTATTTT.

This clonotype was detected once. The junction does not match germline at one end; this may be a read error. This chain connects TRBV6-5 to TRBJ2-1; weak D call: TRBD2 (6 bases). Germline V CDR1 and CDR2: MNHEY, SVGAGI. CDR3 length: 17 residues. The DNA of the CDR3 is TGTGCCAGCAGTACCGGCATGGGCGGGGAATCCTACGATGAGCAGTTCTTC. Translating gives CASSTGMGGESYDEQFF.

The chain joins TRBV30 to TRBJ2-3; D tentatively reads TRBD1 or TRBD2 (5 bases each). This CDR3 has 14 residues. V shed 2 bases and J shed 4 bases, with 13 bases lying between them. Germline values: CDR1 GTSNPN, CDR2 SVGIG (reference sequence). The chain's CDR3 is CAWSKGLGADTQYF. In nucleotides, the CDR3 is TGTGCCTGGAGTAAGGGGCTCGGGGCAGATACGCAGTATTTT.

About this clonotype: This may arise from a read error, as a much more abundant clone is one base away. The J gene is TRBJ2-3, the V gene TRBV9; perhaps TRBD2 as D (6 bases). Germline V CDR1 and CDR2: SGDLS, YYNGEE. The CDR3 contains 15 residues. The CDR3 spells CPSSVAAESTDTQYF. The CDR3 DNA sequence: TGTCCCAGCAGCGTAGCGGCGGAGAGCACAGATACGCAGTATTTT.

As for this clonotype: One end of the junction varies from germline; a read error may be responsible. This chain's CDR3 is CASSLRGTSGATDTQHF. As DNA, the CDR3 is TGTGCAAGCAGCTTACGGGGGACTAGCGGGGCCACAGATACGCAGCATTTT. This chain connects TRBV11-2 to TRBJ2-3; possible D gene TRBD1, 5 bases. The J call may be mistaken, given a closer DNA end match to TRBJ1-5. CDR1 is SGHAT and CDR2 is FQNNGV in the germline V gene. The CDR3 loop spans 17 amino acids.

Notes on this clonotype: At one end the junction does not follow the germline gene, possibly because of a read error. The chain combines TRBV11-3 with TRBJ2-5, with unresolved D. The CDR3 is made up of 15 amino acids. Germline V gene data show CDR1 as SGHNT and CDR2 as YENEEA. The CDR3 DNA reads TGTGCCAGCAGCTCCCGTCAGGCGTACCAAGAGGCCCAGTACTTC. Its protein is CASSSRQAYQEAQYF. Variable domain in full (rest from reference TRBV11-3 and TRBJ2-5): EAGVVQSPRYKIIEKKQPVAFWCNPISGHNTLYWYLQNLGQGPELLIRYENEEAVDDSQLPKDRFSAERLKGVDSTLKIQPAELGDSAVYLCASSSRQAYQEAQYFGPGTRLLVL.

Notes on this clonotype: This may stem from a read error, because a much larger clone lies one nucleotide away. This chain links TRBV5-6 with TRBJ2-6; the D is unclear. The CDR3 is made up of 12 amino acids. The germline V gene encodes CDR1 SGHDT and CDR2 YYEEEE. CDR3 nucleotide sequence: TGTACCAGCAGCCCCTGGGCCAACGTCCTGACTTTC. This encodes CTSSPWANVLTF.

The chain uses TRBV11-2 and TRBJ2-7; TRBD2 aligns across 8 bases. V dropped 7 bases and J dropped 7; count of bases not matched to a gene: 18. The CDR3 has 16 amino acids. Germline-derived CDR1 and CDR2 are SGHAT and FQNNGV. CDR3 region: CASTTPGREAKGEQYF. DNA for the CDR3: TGTGCCAGCACGACTCCAGGGCGGGAGGCAAAGGGGGAGCAGTACTTC.

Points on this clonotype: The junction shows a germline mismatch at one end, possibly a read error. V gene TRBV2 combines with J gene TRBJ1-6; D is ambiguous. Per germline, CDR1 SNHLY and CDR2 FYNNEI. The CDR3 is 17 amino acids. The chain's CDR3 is CASSEATGRVGNSPLHF. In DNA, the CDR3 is TGCGCCAGCAGTGAAGCAACGGGGAGGGTGGGCAATTCACCCCTCCACTTT.